This paragraph reports one T cell receptor beta chain. These data come from a study of control samples from healthy donors and cancer patients. The data were produced by immunoSEQ multiplex PCR, yet TCRdb's version contains in-frame clones alone and is incomplete. The top ten hold more than 2% of the sample, which has some 130,000 clones, about nine tenths seen once. The CDR3 sequence is 13 residues long. Germline CDR1 SQVTM, CDR2 ANQGSEA. Trimming cost V 3 bases and J 4 bases, with 10 bases left between them. The TCR was taken from a man aged 18 to 29 in good health. The chain employs TRBV29-1 and TRBJ2-1; perhaps TRBD1 as D (6 bases). Material: blood. The CDR3 reads CSVDQGQYNEQFF. For the CDR3, the DNA is TGCAGCGTTGACCAAGGACAGTACAATGAGCAGTTCTTC.